This T cell receptor beta chain derives from a study of monozygotic twins with inflammatory bowel disease. Per sample, reverse transcription was split into eight reactions. TCRdb reworked the 5' RACE reads into one entry per CDR3 protein, no DNA. The sample table sets out 300,000 to 350,000 distinct CDR3 sequences. The CDR3 consists of 15 residues. The germline CDR1 and CDR2 sequences are SGHDN and FVKESK. Researchers isolated total RNA from whole blood without sorting T cells. The sample was blood. The V gene is TRBV14, the J gene TRBJ2-2; the TRBD1 assignment by TCRdb is unverifiable without DNA. This sequence was found in a human donor with ulcerative colitis or Crohn's disease, or a healthy co-twin of an affected twin (not recorded which). The CDR3 sequence: CASSPRTGFTGELFF.